This T cell receptor beta chain was observed in a study of T-cell reconstitution after alpha-beta-depleted transplantation in children. Unique molecular identifiers were incorporated during preparation of the TCRbeta library. Each CDR3 protein gets one entry after TCRdb re-called the PCR reads with MiXCR. The table shows some 600,000 distinct CDR3 sequences, with approximately 12% occurring only once. CDR1 is DFQATT, CDR2 SNEGSKA, per germline (reference sequence). V lost 0 bases, J lost 3 bases, and 15 bases lay in between. This CDR3 spans 15 amino acids. This TCR derives from a male patient younger than 18 who had a stem cell transplant for acute myeloid leukemia, so the T cells may come from the graft donor. Sequenced here: PBMCs, mostly from graft donor cells, sampled 360 days after TCRalphabeta/CD19-depleted stem cell transplant. This rearrangement joins TRBV20-1 to TRBJ2-7, with D possibly matching TRBD2 (6 bases). The CDR3 DNA reads TGCAGTGCTAGAGACGCGCTAGCGAGCTACTACGAGCAGTACTTC. Translating gives CSARDALASYYEQYF.